Listed below are T cell receptor beta chains from one sample, sequenced in a study of T cell repertoires in cytomegalovirus infection. A single record per CDR3 protein comes from TCRdb applying MiXCR to the reads. The sample contains 400,000 to 550,000 distinct CDR3 sequences, about 11% of which appear only once. Sequenced material: PBMCs. These receptors came from a human donor in good health (CMV status not recorded). Some clones in this sample may be carry-over from other donors' samples. CDR3s include the opening cysteine and the closing phenylalanine or tryptophan. Each record gives: V gene, clone size, J gene, D gene, CDR3 protein, CDR3 DNA. A D gene is named only where the DNA matches it firmly. Not every row has a clone size; where given, it reads once, few, many or a size class.

v_gene: TRBV7-8
abundance: many
j_gene: TRBJ2-4
d_gene: NA
CDR3aa: CASSFGGLAKNIQYF
CDR3nt: TGTGCCAGCAGCTTTGGGGGATTAGCCAAAAACATTCAGTACTTC

v_gene: TRBV7-8
abundance: many
j_gene: TRBJ2-7
d_gene: NA
CDR3aa: CASSFGRGTWRGPYEQYF
CDR3nt: TGTGCCAGCAGCTTTGGCAGGGGGACGTGGAGGGGTCCCTACGAGCAGTACTTC

v_gene: TRBV20-1
abundance: NA
j_gene: TRBJ1-2
d_gene: NA
CDR3aa: CSARGLVEGSVNYGYTF
CDR3nt: TGCAGTGCTAGAGGTCTGGTGGAGGGCTCCGTTAACTATGGCTACACCTTC

v_gene: TRBV11-3
abundance: many
j_gene: TRBJ2-7
d_gene: NA
CDR3aa: CASSLGEGAFYEQYF
CDR3nt: TGTGCCAGCAGCTTAGGTGAAGGGGCCTTTTACGAGCAGTACTTC

v_gene: TRBV27
abundance: many
j_gene: TRBJ1-2
d_gene: TRBD1
CDR3aa: CASSVYGTGVGYTF
CDR3nt: TGTGCCAGCAGTGTCTACGGGACAGGGGTTGGCTACACCTTC

v_gene: TRBV20-1
abundance: NA
j_gene: TRBJ1-5
d_gene: TRBD1
CDR3aa: CSARRTGDQPQHF
CDR3nt: TGCAGTGCTAGAAGGACAGGCGATCAGCCCCAGCATTTT

v_gene: TRBV20-1
abundance: few
j_gene: TRBJ2-1
d_gene: NA
CDR3aa: CSVTSLRALLGEQFF
CDR3nt: TGCAGTGTTACGTCTCTCAGAGCCCTTTTAGGGGAGCAGTTCTTC

v_gene: TRBV19
abundance: NA
j_gene: TRBJ1-5
d_gene: NA
CDR3aa: CASSNRDRGPQHF
CDR3nt: TGTGCCAGTAGTAACCGGGACCGGGGGCCCCAGCATTTT

v_gene: TRBV6-5
abundance: NA
j_gene: TRBJ1-2
d_gene: NA
CDR3aa: CASSYSTRRGGTYGYTF
CDR3nt: TGTGCCAGCAGTTACTCGACGAGGAGAGGGGGAACCTATGGCTACACCTTC

v_gene: TRBV7-8
abundance: many
j_gene: TRBJ2-7
d_gene: NA
CDR3aa: CASHQRGTNPYEQYF
CDR3nt: TGTGCCAGCCATCAGAGGGGGACTAACCCATATGAGCAGTACTTC

v_gene: TRBV29-1
abundance: few
j_gene: TRBJ2-6
d_gene: NA
CDR3aa: CTSAGANVLTF
CDR3nt: TGCACCAGCGCTGGGGCCAACGTCCTGACTTTC

v_gene: TRBV2
abundance: few
j_gene: TRBJ1-1
d_gene: NA
CDR3aa: CASSLRRAGLEAFF
CDR3nt: TGTGCCAGCAGTCTCAGGAGGGCAGGCCTTGAAGCTTTCTTT

v_gene: TRBV9
abundance: NA
j_gene: TRBJ2-7
d_gene: TRBD2
CDR3aa: CASSTSDSGSYEQYF
CDR3nt: TGTGCCAGCAGTACCTCCGACAGCGGGAGTTACGAGCAGTACTTC

v_gene: TRBV7-2
abundance: many
j_gene: TRBJ2-7
d_gene: NA
CDR3aa: CASSSGYREQYF
CDR3nt: TGTGCCAGCAGCTCAGGGTACCGCGAGCAGTACTTC

v_gene: TRBV4-1
abundance: many
j_gene: TRBJ2-5
d_gene: NA
CDR3aa: CASSQDRGNGGETQYF
CDR3nt: TGCGCCAGCAGCCAAGATCGGGGGAACGGTGGCGAGACCCAGTACTTC

v_gene: TRBV20-1
abundance: few
j_gene: TRBJ2-7
d_gene: NA
CDR3aa: CSARSTYEQYF
CDR3nt: TGCAGTGCTAGGTCAACCTACGAGCAGTACTTC

v_gene: TRBV4-2
abundance: NA
j_gene: TRBJ2-3
d_gene: NA
CDR3aa: CASSQDHRDPSAYF
CDR3nt: TGTGCCAGCAGCCAAGACCACCGGGACCCATCGGCGTATTTT

v_gene: TRBV27
abundance: many
j_gene: TRBJ1-6
d_gene: NA
CDR3aa: CASAEDINSPLHF
CDR3nt: TGTGCCAGCGCCGAAGATATTAATTCACCCCTCCACTTT

v_gene: TRBV6-2/TRBV6-3
abundance: many
j_gene: TRBJ1-5
d_gene: TRBD1
CDR3aa: CASKEDRGQPQHF
CDR3nt: TGTGCCAGCAAGGAGGACAGGGGTCAGCCCCAGCATTTT

v_gene: TRBV20-1
abundance: few
j_gene: TRBJ2-7
d_gene: NA
CDR3aa: CSASEGQGGGYEQYF
CDR3nt: TGCAGTGCTAGTGAGGGTCAGGGGGGGGGGTACGAGCAGTACTTC

v_gene: TRBV7-3
abundance: many
j_gene: TRBJ2-1
d_gene: TRBD2
CDR3aa: CASSLGRSGRALPEQFF
CDR3nt: TGTGCCAGCAGCTTAGGCCGTAGCGGGAGGGCCCTCCCTGAGCAGTTCTTC

v_gene: TRBV11-2
abundance: NA
j_gene: TRBJ1-1
d_gene: NA
CDR3aa: CASSLDLGHFTEAFF
CDR3nt: TGTGCCAGCAGCTTAGATTTGGGACACTTCACTGAAGCTTTCTTT

v_gene: TRBV20-1
abundance: few
j_gene: TRBJ2-1
d_gene: TRBD2
CDR3aa: CSAREVQLSSGYNEQFF
CDR3nt: TGCAGTGCTAGAGAAGTTCAGTTGTCTAGCGGTTACAATGAGCAGTTCTTC

v_gene: TRBV29-1
abundance: many
j_gene: TRBJ2-1
d_gene: TRBD2
CDR3aa: CSVVTSGRGGTYNGEQFF
CDR3nt: TGCAGCGTGGTGACTAGCGGGAGAGGTGGGACCTACAATGGTGAGCAGTTCTTC

v_gene: TRBV20-1
abundance: NA
j_gene: TRBJ1-4
d_gene: TRBD1
CDR3aa: CSARDTGQGREKLFF
CDR3nt: TGCAGTGCTAGAGATACAGGACAGGGCCGAGAAAAACTGTTTTTT

v_gene: TRBV7-9
abundance: many
j_gene: TRBJ1-1
d_gene: NA
CDR3aa: CASSRRPEGYTEAFF
CDR3nt: TGTGCCAGCAGCCGTAGACCTGAGGGGTATACTGAAGCTTTCTTT

v_gene: TRBV12-3/TRBV12-4
abundance: few
j_gene: TRBJ1-1
d_gene: NA
CDR3aa: CASSFALGVAFF
CDR3nt: TGTGCCAGCAGTTTTGCTTTGGGTGTGGCTTTCTTT

v_gene: TRBV20-1
abundance: NA
j_gene: TRBJ2-1
d_gene: NA
CDR3aa: CSADPRSSYNEQFF
CDR3nt: TGCAGTGCGGACCCTAGAAGCTCCTACAATGAGCAGTTCTTC

v_gene: TRBV6-6
abundance: many
j_gene: TRBJ1-1
d_gene: NA
CDR3aa: CASSPGRGLLNTEAFF
CDR3nt: TGTGCCAGCAGCCCAGGTCGGGGGCTCTTGAACACTGAAGCTTTCTTT

v_gene: TRBV5-6
abundance: many
j_gene: TRBJ1-1
d_gene: TRBD1
CDR3aa: CASSPGGPNTEAFF
CDR3nt: TGTGCCAGCAGCCCAGGGGGCCCGAACACTGAAGCTTTCTTT

v_gene: TRBV7-9
abundance: many
j_gene: TRBJ1-2
d_gene: NA
CDR3aa: CASSLGGWRLLYGYTF
CDR3nt: TGTGCCAGCAGCTTAGGTGGTTGGAGGCTTCTCTATGGCTACACCTTC

v_gene: TRBV27
abundance: many
j_gene: TRBJ2-3
d_gene: NA
CDR3aa: CASSPGIHSDTQYF
CDR3nt: TGTGCCAGCAGTCCGGGAATTCATTCAGATACGCAGTATTTT

v_gene: TRBV2
abundance: NA
j_gene: TRBJ2-5
d_gene: TRBD2
CDR3aa: CASGGRAGETQYF
CDR3nt: TGTGCCAGCGGCGGGAGGGCCGGTGAGACCCAGTACTTC

v_gene: TRBV7-9
abundance: many
j_gene: TRBJ1-1
d_gene: TRBD1
CDR3aa: CASSSPSTGDTEAFF
CDR3nt: TGTGCCAGCAGCTCACCCTCGACAGGGGATACTGAAGCTTTCTTT

v_gene: TRBV19
abundance: many
j_gene: TRBJ1-2
d_gene: NA
CDR3aa: CASRSSYYGYTF
CDR3nt: TGTGCCAGTAGAAGTTCGTACTATGGCTACACCTTC

v_gene: TRBV6-8
abundance: few
j_gene: TRBJ1-5
d_gene: NA
CDR3aa: CASSSEGHQPQHF
CDR3nt: TGTGCCAGCAGCAGTGAGGGGCACCAGCCCCAGCATTTT

v_gene: TRBV19
abundance: many
j_gene: TRBJ2-1
d_gene: NA
CDR3aa: CASSMIGGSYNEQFF
CDR3nt: TGTGCCAGTAGTATGATAGGGGGCTCCTACAATGAGCAGTTCTTC